This TCR beta chain stems from a study of blood T cell repertoires in COVID-19. Study summary: From the United States, Italy and Spain came samples of acute and convalescent COVID-19. PBMCs, B-cell-depleted T cells, or T cells provided the cDNA or gDNA that made up the material.

This clone was seen a single time. Original processing notes: Amplification from reference gene primers served as the basis for estimated nucleated cell counts. Clones were sequenced by immunoSEQ multiplex PCR, and TCRdb holds only the in-frame ones, with some missing. The V and J calls and clone size come from that table; D and trimming were worked out from the DNA. This table holds roughly 100,000 clones, roughly nine tenths found once. Per germline, CDR1 SGHDT and CDR2 YYEEEE. Trimming removed 3 bases from V and 4 bases from J; junction bases left unmatched: 5. The CDR3 covers 15 residues. The sequence derives from a middle-aged man with acute or convalescent COVID-19. Sequences were obtained from peripheral blood. The chain couples TRBV5-6 to TRBJ1-5; 9 bases are a match to TRBD1. In DNA, the CDR3 is TGTGCCAGCAGCTGGGGACAGGGAGTTAATCAGCCCCAGCATTTT. Translated: CASSWGQGVNQPQHF.